Shown below are 9 T cell receptor beta chains from a single sample sequenced in a study of T cells in Graves' hyperthyroidism and ophthalmopathy. TCR beta CDR3 regions were amplified from RNA transcripts. During a first-round RT-PCR of the TCR CDR3, the HTBI primer set was used. One entry per CDR3 protein results from TCRdb running MiXCR on the multiplex PCR reads. The table shows 650,000 to 850,000 distinct CDR3 sequences, with around a sixth occurring only once. The sequenced sample consisted of blood. The receptors shown here come from a woman in her forties or fifties with Graves' hyperthyroidism that later progressed to Graves' ophthalmopathy.

CDR3 sequence reads: CASSQRHRDLSGYTF. The CDR3 DNA reads TGTGCCAGCAGCCAACGCCACAGGGATCTGTCTGGCTACACCTTC. V gene TRBV12-3 or TRBV12-4 combines with J gene TRBJ1-2; perhaps TRBD1 as D (6 bases). This CDR3 spans 15 amino acids. The germline V and J ends were trimmed by 6 bases and 7 bases, with 21 bases remaining between them.

This clonotype came up many times. This chain joins TRBV20-1 and TRBJ2-4; D is uncertain. Trimming cost V 5 bases and J 1 base, with 15 bases left between them. CDR3 size: 15 residues. Germline lookup yields CDR1 DFQATT and CDR2 SNEGSKA (reference sequence). This CDR3 reads CSAPLLGMAKNIQYF. For the CDR3, the DNA is TGCAGTGCTCCGTTGCTAGGGATGGCCAAAAACATTCAGTACTTC.

This clonotype was recorded many times. V is TRBV6-5 and J is TRBJ1-5, with a possible D match to TRBD1 (6 bases). This CDR3 is built from 16 residues. Between the trimmed V and J ends, which lost 1 base and 0 bases, there was a span of 10 bases. Per germline, CDR1 MNHEY and CDR2 SVGAGI. CDR3 sequence reads: CASSYLTGDSNQPQHF. CDR3 in DNA: TGTGCCAGCAGTTACTTGACAGGAGATAGCAATCAGCCCCAGCATTTT.

The V and J genes are TRBV7-6 and TRBJ2-7; no reliable D call. V was trimmed by 1 base and J by 0 bases, leaving 10 bases between them. Germline V CDR1 and CDR2: SGHVS, FNYEAQ. This CDR3 is 15 amino acids long. The CDR3 loop is CASSLGRQASYEQYF. The CDR3 region has the DNA TGTGCCAGCAGCTTAGGAAGGCAGGCCTCCTACGAGCAGTACTTC. The variable domain in full, completed from reference TRBV7-6 and TRBJ2-7, reads GAGVSQSPRYKVTKRGQDVALRCDPISGHVSLYWYRQALGQGPEFLTYFNYEAQQDKSGLPNDRFSAERPEGSISTLTIQRTEQRDSAMYRCASSLGRQASYEQYFGPGTRLTVT.

The J gene is TRBJ1-2, the V gene TRBV12-3 or TRBV12-4, with D possibly being TRBD1 (6 bases). There are 14 residues in the CDR3. Trimming pared 3 bases from V and 4 bases from J, leaving 12 bases between. The CDR3 DNA follows: TGTGCCAGCAGTTTCGCGGGGGCTTCCTATGGCTACACCTTC. Its protein is CASSFAGASYGYTF.

About this clonotype: One base away lies a much larger clone, so this may be a sequencing read error. The chain employs TRBV30 and TRBJ1-4; TRBD1 might be the D (5 bases). Looked up from germline, CDR1 is GTSNPN and CDR2 is SVGIG (reference sequence). The length of the CDR3 is 13 residues. CDR3 protein: CVWTTASNEKLFF. The CDR3, as DNA: TGTGTCTGGACGACAGCTTCTAATGAAAAACTGTTTTTT.

DNA for the CDR3: TGTGCCAGCAGCTTGGGGACAGGGAGCGGACAAGAGACCCAGTACTTC. This encodes CASSLGTGSGQETQYF. The chain couples TRBV11-1 to TRBJ2-5; TRBD1 agrees at 9 bases. The V and J ends lost 3 bases and 2 bases, in that order; junction bases with no gene match: 7. CDR3 length: 16 amino acids. Per the germline V gene, CDR1 is SGHAT and CDR2 is FQDESV (reference sequence). Using reference TRBV11-1 and TRBJ2-5 for the parts outside the CDR3, the full variable domain is EAEVAQSPRYKITEKSQAVAFWCDPISGHATLYWYRQILGQGPELLVQFQDESVVDDSQLPKDRFSAERLKGVDSTLKIQPAELGDSAMYLCASSLGTGSGQETQYFGPGTRLLVL.

In this sample, this clonotype turned up many times. The genes are TRBV18 and TRBJ1-1; D unresolved. The CDR3 is made up of 11 amino acids. The germline gives CDR1 KGHSH, CDR2 LQKENI. Trimming cost V 8 bases and J 1 base, with 5 bases left between them. In nucleotides, the CDR3 is TGTGCCAGCAGCCCGAACACTGAAGCTTTCTTT. Its protein is CASSPNTEAFF.

This clonotype was observed once. CDR3 DNA sequence: TGTGCCAGCAGCGCCTCGTCGGCCAGTGGGAAACCCCTCCACTTT. It translates to CASSASSASGKPLHF. The chain links TRBV9 to TRBJ1-6; no firm D call. V was trimmed by 3 bases and J by 12 bases, leaving 19 bases between them. The CDR3 extends over 15 amino acids. CDR1 SGDLS and CDR2 YYNGEE come from the germline V gene. The full variable domain, its missing parts supplied by reference TRBV9 and TRBJ1-6, is DSGVTQTPKHLITATGQRVTLRCSPRSGDLSVYWYQQSLDQGLQFLIQYYNGEERAKGNILERFSAQQFPDLHSELNLSSLELGDSALYFCASSASSASGKPLHFGNGTRLTVT.